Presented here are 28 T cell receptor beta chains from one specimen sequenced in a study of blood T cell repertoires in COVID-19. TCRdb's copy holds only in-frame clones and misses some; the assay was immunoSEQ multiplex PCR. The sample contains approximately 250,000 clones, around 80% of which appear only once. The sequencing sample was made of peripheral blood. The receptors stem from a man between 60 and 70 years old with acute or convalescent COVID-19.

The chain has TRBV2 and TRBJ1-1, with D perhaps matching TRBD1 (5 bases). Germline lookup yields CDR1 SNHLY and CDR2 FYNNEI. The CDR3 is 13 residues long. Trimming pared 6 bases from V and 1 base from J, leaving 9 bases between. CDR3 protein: CASRARENTEAFF. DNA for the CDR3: TGTGCCAGCAGGGCCAGGGAGAACACTGAAGCTTTCTTT.

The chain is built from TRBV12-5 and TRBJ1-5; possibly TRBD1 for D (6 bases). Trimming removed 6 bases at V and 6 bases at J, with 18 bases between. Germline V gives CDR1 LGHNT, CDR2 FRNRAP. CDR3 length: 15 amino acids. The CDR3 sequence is CASGPQGVWAQPQHF. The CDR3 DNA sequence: TGTGCTAGTGGCCCACAGGGAGTTTGGGCTCAGCCCCAGCATTTT.

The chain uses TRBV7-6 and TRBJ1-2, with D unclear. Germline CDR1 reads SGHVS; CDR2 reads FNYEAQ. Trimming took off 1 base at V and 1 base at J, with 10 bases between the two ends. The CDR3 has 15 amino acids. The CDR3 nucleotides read TGTGCCAGCAGCTTAGGTGGCAGACATAACTATGGCTACACCTTC. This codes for CASSLGGRHNYGYTF.

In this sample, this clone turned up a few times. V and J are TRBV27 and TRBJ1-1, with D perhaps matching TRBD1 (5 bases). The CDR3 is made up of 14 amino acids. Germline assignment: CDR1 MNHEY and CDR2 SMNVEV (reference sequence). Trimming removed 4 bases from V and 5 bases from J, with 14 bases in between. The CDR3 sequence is CASSSGRGRTEAFF. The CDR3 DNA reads TGTGCCAGCAGTTCCGGGAGGGGCAGGACTGAAGCTTTCTTT.

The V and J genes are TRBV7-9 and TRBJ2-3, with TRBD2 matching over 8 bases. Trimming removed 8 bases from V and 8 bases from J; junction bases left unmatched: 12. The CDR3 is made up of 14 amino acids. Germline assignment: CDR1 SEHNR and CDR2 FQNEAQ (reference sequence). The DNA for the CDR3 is TGTGCCAGCGGGACCGATAGCGGGACTGGTACGCAGTATTTT. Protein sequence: CASGTDSGTGTQYF.

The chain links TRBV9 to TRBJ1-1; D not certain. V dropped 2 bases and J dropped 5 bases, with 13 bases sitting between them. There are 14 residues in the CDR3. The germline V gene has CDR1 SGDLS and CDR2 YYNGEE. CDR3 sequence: CASSVAQRETEAFF. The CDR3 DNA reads TGTGCCAGCAGCGTGGCACAGAGGGAAACTGAAGCTTTCTTT.

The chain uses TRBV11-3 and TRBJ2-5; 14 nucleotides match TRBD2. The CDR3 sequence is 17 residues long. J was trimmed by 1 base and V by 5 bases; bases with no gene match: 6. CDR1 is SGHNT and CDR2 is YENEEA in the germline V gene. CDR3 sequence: CASSLGLAGGSQETQYF. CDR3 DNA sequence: TGTGCCAGCAGCCTAGGACTAGCGGGGGGCAGCCAAGAGACCCAGTACTTC.

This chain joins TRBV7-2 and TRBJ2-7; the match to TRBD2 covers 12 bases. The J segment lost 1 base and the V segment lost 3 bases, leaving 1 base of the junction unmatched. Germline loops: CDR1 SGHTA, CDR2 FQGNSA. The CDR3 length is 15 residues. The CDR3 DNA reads TGTGCCAGCAGCTTGGGACTAGCGGGTTCCTACGAGCAGTACTTC. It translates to CASSLGLAGSYEQYF.

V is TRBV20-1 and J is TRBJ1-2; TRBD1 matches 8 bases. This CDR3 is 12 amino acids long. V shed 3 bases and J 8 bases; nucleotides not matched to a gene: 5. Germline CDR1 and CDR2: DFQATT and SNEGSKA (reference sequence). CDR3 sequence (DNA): TGCAGTGCTAGTCAGGGGGCTAGGGGCTACACCTTC. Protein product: CSASQGARGYTF.

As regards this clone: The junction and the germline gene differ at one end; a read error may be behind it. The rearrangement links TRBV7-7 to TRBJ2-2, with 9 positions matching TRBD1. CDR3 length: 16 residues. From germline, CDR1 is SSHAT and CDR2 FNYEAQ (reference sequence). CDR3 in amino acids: CASSLGWTGDVGELFF. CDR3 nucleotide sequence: TGTGCTAGCAGCTTAGGCTGGACAGGGGATGTCGGGGAGCTGTTTTTT.

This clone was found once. In nucleotides, the CDR3 is TGTGCCAGTAGGATGCAGGGGAGCTACGAGCAGTACTTC. Amino acids: CASRMQGSYEQYF. The chain carries TRBV19 and TRBJ2-7; tentative D call: TRBD1 (6 bases). The germline gives CDR1 LNHDA, CDR2 SQIVND (reference sequence). The CDR3 runs 13 residues. V was shortened by 6 bases and J by 3 bases, with 12 bases between the two germline ends.

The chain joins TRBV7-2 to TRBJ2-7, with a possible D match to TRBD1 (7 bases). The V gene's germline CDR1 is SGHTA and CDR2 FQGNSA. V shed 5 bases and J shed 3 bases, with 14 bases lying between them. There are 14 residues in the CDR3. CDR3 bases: TGTGCCAGCAGCCCTCAGGGGGGTGGCTACGAGCAGTACTTC. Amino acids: CASSPQGGGYEQYF.

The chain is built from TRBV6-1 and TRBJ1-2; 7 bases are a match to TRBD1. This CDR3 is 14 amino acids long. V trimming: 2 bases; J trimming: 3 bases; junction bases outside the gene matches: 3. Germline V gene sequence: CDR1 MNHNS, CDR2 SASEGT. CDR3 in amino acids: CASSERQGDYGYTF. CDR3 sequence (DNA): TGTGCCAGCAGTGAACGACAGGGAGACTATGGCTACACCTTC.

The CDR3 loop is CASSFGLDGGEQFF. CDR3 DNA: TGTGCCAGCAGTTTTGGACTAGATGGCGGTGAGCAGTTCTTC. This chain links TRBV7-3 with TRBJ2-1, with 7 bases identical to TRBD2. Germline V gene data show CDR1 as SGHTA and CDR2 as FQGTGA. The J segment lost 9 bases and the V segment lost 6 bases, leaving 11 bases of the junction unmatched. There are 14 residues in the CDR3.

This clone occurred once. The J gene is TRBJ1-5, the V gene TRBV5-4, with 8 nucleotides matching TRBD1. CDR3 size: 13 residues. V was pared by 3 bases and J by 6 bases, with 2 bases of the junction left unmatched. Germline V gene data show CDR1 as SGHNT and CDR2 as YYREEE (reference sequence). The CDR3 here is CASSSGQGQPQHF. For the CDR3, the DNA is TGTGCCAGCAGCTCCGGACAGGGTCAGCCCCAGCATTTT.

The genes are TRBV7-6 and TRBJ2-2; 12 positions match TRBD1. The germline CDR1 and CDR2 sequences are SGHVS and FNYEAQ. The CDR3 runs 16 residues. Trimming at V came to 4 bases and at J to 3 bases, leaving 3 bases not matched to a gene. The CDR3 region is CASSWDRGRDTGELFF. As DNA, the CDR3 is TGTGCCAGCAGCTGGGACAGGGGGCGCGACACCGGGGAGCTGTTTTTT.

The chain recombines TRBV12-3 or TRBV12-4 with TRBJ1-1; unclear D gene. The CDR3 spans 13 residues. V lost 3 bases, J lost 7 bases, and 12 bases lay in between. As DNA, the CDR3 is TGTGCCAGCAGTTTTGGCCCTTCAGTTGAAGCTTTCTTT. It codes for CASSFGPSVEAFF.

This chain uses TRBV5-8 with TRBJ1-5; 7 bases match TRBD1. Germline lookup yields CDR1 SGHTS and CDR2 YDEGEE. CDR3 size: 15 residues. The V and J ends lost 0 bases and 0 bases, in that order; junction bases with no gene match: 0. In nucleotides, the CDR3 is TGTGCCAGCAGCTTGGGGGACAGTAGCAATCAGCCCCAGCATTTT. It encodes CASSLGDSSNQPQHF.

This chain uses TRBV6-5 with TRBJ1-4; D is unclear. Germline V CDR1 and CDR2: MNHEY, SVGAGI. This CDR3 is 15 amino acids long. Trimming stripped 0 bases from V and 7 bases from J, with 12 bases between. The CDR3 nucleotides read TGTGCCAGCAGTTACTCTCACGCCCACATTGAAAAACTGTTTTTT. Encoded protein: CASSYSHAHIEKLFF.

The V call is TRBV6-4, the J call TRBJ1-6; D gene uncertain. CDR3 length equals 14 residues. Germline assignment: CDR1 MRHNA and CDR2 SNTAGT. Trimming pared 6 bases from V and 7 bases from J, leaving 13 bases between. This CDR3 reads CASSQQPKNSPLHF. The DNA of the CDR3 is TGTGCCAGCAGCCAACAGCCGAAAAATTCACCCCTCCACTTT.

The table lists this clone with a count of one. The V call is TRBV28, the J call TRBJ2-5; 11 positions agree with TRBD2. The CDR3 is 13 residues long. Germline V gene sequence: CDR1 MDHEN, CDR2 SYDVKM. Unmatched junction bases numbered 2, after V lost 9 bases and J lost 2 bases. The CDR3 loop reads CASGTSGQETQYF. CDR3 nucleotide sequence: TGTGCCAGTGGGACTAGCGGTCAAGAGACCCAGTACTTC.

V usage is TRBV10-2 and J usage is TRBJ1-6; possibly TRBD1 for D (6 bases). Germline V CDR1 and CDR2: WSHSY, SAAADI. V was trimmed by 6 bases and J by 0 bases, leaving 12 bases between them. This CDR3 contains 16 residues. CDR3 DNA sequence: TGCGCCAGCAGCCGACAGGTCGCCTCCTATAATTCACCCCTCCACTTT. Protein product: CASSRQVASYNSPLHF.

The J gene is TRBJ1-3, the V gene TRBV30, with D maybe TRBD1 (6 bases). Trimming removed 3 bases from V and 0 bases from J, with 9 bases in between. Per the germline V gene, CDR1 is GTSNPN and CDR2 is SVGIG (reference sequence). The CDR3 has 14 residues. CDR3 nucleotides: TGTGCCTGGAGCTGGACAGTCTCTGGAAACACCATATATTTT. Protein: CAWSWTVSGNTIYF.

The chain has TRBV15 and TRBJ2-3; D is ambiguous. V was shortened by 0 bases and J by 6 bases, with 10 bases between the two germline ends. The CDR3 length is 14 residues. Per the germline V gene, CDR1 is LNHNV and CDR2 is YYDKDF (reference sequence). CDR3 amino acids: CATSRDGGADTQYF. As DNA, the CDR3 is TGTGCCACCAGCAGAGATGGTGGTGCGGATACGCAGTATTTT.

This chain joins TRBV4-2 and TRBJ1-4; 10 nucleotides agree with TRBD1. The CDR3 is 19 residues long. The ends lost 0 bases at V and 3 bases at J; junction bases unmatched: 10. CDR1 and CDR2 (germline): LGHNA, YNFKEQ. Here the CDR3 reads CASSQDLRDRGLPNEKLFF. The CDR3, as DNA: TGTGCCAGCAGCCAAGATCTAAGAGACAGGGGGCTGCCTAATGAAAAACTGTTTTTT.

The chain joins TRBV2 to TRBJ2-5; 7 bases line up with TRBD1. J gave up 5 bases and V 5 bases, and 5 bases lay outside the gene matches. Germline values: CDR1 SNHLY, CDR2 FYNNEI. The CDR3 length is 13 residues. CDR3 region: CASSRTGSETQYF. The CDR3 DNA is TGTGCCAGCAGTCGGACAGGTTCCGAGACCCAGTACTTC. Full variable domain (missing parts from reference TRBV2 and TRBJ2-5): EPEVTQTPSHQVTQMGQEVILRCVPISNHLYFYWYRQILGQKVEFLVSFYNNEISEKSEIFDDQFSVERPDGSNFTLKIRSTKLEDSAMYFCASSRTGSETQYFGPGTRLLVL.

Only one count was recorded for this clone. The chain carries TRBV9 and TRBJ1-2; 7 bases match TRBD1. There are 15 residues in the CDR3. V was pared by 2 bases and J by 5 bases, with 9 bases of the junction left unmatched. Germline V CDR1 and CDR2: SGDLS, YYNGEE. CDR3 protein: CASSVTGEARYGYTF. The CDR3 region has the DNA TGTGCCAGCAGCGTCACAGGGGAGGCTCGATATGGCTACACCTTC.

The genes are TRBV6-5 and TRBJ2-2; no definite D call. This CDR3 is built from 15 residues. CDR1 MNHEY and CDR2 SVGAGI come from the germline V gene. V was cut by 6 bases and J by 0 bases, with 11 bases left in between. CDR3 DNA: TGTGCCAGCAGCGAGTCCCGTTCGAACACCGGGGAGCTGTTTTTT. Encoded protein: CASSESRSNTGELFF.